The source of this TCR beta chain is a study of shared clonotypes between healthy human individuals. Turning to the study itself: Sampling drew on donors who were a couple of women and three men aged 18 to 49.

Study-level results: Investigators collected only blood, and repertoires in tissues likely differ.

Trimming took 7 bases from V and 3 from J, leaving 19 bases between them. Germline CDR1 is MDHEN and CDR2 is SYDVKM. The CDR3 has 15 amino acids. In its sample, this clone was seen once. Its cognate antigen is unknown. Using roughly 200 ng DNA, some 30,000 T cell genomes, the sorted-subset replicate PCRs were run. Generated by immunoSEQ multiplex PCR, the TCRdb table keeps only in-frame clones and is missing some. The data hold about 1.5 million clones, with around 97% observed a single time. The chain employs TRBV28 and TRBJ2-7; a weak D match, TRBD2 (6 bases). Sequencing was performed on naive CD4+ T cells sorted from blood. Subset given: CD45RA+ positively selected. The clonotype comes from a man aged 30 to 45 in good health. CDR3 in DNA: TGTGCCAGCATAGCCGCGGGGCCAGGGAGCTACGAGCAGTACTTC. Protein sequence: CASIAAGPGSYEQYF. The complete variable domain, with remaining parts taken from reference TRBV28 and TRBJ2-7, reads DVKVTQSSRYLVKRTGEKVFLECVQDMDHENMFWYRQDPGLGLRLIYFSYDVKMKEKGDIPEGYSVSREKKERFSLILESASTNQTSMYLCASIAAGPGSYEQYFGPGTRLTVT.